The 11 T cell receptor beta chains below were found in one sample sequenced in a study of T-cell memory formation after mild COVID-19. In TCRdb, the 5' RACE reads were re-called with MiXCR into one record per CDR3 protein. The sample has just over 350,000 distinct CDR3 sequences; under 15% are singletons. The sequenced sample was PBMCs or a T cell subset sorted from them (not recorded which). Receptor source: a man younger than 30 who had mild COVID-19 (a few samples of this study predate the infection). Cell type and time point are not known.

The chain has TRBV5-1 and TRBJ2-2, with a weak D call TRBD2 (6 bases). Germline V gives CDR1 SGHRS, CDR2 YFSETQ. V was pared by 3 bases and J by 2 bases, with 11 bases between. The CDR3 runs 15 residues. The CDR3 DNA follows: TGCGCCAGCAGCTCCCGTAGCGGTAACACCGGGGAGCTGTTTTTT. As protein: CASSSRSGNTGELFF.

The gene calls are TRBV5-5 and TRBJ1-5; 12 positions agree with TRBD1. Germline-derived CDR1 and CDR2 are SGHKS and YYEKEE (reference sequence). CDR3 length: 16 residues. The V gene end was trimmed by 4 bases and the J gene end by 5 bases; junction bases not matched to a gene: 7. CDR3: CASSLWDRGRDQPQHF. CDR3 in DNA: TGTGCCAGCAGCCTCTGGGACAGGGGGCGAGATCAGCCCCAGCATTTT.

CDR3 residues: CASSRGLVNPYNEQFF. The DNA for the CDR3 is TGCGCCAGCAGCCGGGGTTTGGTCAACCCCTACAATGAGCAGTTCTTC. The V gene is TRBV4-1, the J gene TRBJ2-1; D remains ambiguous. CDR3 length: 16 residues. Trimming took 4 bases from V and 2 from J, leaving 15 bases between them. Germline V lookup: CDR1 MGHRA, CDR2 YSYEKL.

In this sample, this clonotype turned up a few times. This sequence joins TRBV10-3 and TRBJ1-2; no definite D call. Germline values: CDR1 ENHRY, CDR2 SYGVKD. Deletions cut 0 bases from V and 3 bases from J, with 11 bases between. CDR3 length equals 15 residues. In nucleotides, the CDR3 is TGTGCCATCAGTGAGTCGACTAGGGTTTACTATGGCTACACCTTC. It codes for CAISESTRVYYGYTF.

The table lists this clonotype with a few counts. The chain has TRBV7-2 and TRBJ1-2, with a tentative D call TRBD1 (5 bases). The V gene's germline CDR1 is SGHTA and CDR2 FQGNSA. Trimming removed 5 bases at V and 5 bases at J, with 18 bases between. The CDR3 has 15 amino acids. The CDR3 coding sequence is TGTGCCAGCAGCCCCGGCGCCGGGGCTTTATATGGCTACACCTTC. It yields the protein CASSPGAGALYGYTF.

This clonotype has more than one count but fewer than ten. The chain carries TRBV12-3 or TRBV12-4 and TRBJ2-5; no clear D. CDR3 length: 14 amino acids. Trimming removed 1 base from V and 5 bases from J, with 11 bases in between. The CDR3 loop is CASSLEGSTETQYF. The DNA of the CDR3 is TGTGCCAGCAGTTTAGAGGGTAGCACGGAGACCCAGTACTTC.

Ten or more counts support this clonotype. The chain couples TRBV7-2 to TRBJ2-5; unclear D gene. The length of the CDR3 is 12 residues. Germline CDR1 reads SGHTA; CDR2 reads FQGNSA. Deletions cut 6 bases from V and 5 bases from J, with 10 bases between. This CDR3 reads CASSYDGETQYF. DNA of the CDR3: TGTGCCAGCAGTTATGACGGTGAGACCCAGTACTTC.

With respect to this clonotype: Sequence at one end of the junction differs from germline and may be a read error. The genes are TRBV7-9 and TRBJ1-1; 9 bases agree with TRBD1. CDR1 SEHNR and CDR2 FQNEAQ come from the germline V gene (reference sequence). This CDR3 comprises 14 residues. The DNA for the CDR3 is TGTGCCAGCATCTTACAGGGGGCGGGTACTGAAGCTTTCTTT. Encoded protein: CASILQGAGTEAFF.

The chain employs TRBV30 and TRBJ1-6; D remains ambiguous. CDR1 and CDR2 from the germline V gene are GTSNPN and SVGIG (reference sequence). Trimming removed 4 bases at V and 9 bases at J, with 10 bases between. The CDR3 has 12 amino acids. This CDR3 is CAWMRTSSPLHF. For the CDR3, the DNA is TGTGCCTGGATGCGGACGAGTTCACCCCTCCACTTT.

This clonotype was observed at least ten times. The rearrangement links TRBV7-2 to TRBJ1-2; D perhaps matches TRBD1 (5 bases). V dropped 1 base and J dropped 6 bases, with 12 bases sitting between them. From germline, CDR1 is SGHTA and CDR2 FQGNSA. The CDR3 length is 14 residues. The DNA for the CDR3 is TGTGCCAGCAGCTTAGTGGGCAGGGCTGATGGCTACACCTTC. It encodes CASSLVGRADGYTF.

This chain links TRBV10-3 with TRBJ2-3, with 7 bases that match TRBD2. Germline V gene lookup returns CDR1 ENHRY and CDR2 SYGVKD. This CDR3 is 16 amino acids long. J gave up 2 bases and V 6 bases, and 11 bases lay outside the gene matches. The CDR3 nucleotides read TGTGCCATCAGCCGGGGGGAGGGGCTCAACACAGATACGCAGTATTTT. This encodes CAISRGEGLNTDTQYF.